The next 27 T cell receptor beta chains were all read from a single sample in a study of technical replicates of blood from several donors. Some clones are missing from TCRdb's copy, which holds only in-frame ones; the method was immunoSEQ multiplex PCR. In the table there are about 76,000 clones, just over 85% of which are singletons. The source material was PBMCs. Receptor source: a human donor in good health. Some clones in this sample may be carry-over from other donors' samples.

The gene calls are TRBV7-9 and TRBJ2-7; D may be TRBD1 (6 bases). The V gene's germline CDR1 is SEHNR and CDR2 FQNEAQ (reference sequence). V lost 5 bases and J lost 5, with 19 bases in between. This CDR3 has 15 residues. The CDR3 loop reads CASSLSTGNYDEQYF. The CDR3 coding sequence is TGTGCCAGCAGCCTATCGACAGGAAATTATGACGAGCAGTACTTC.

Only one count was recorded for this clone. V and J are TRBV7-3 and TRBJ2-1, with TRBD1 matching 7 bases. J was trimmed by 5 bases and V by 3 bases; bases with no gene match: 10. Germline lookup yields CDR1 SGHTA and CDR2 FQGTGA. The CDR3 spans 16 residues. CDR3: CASSLYVAGGHNEQFF. In DNA, the CDR3 is TGTGCCAGCAGCTTGTACGTTGCAGGGGGTCACAATGAGCAGTTCTTC.

The chain employs TRBV6-5 and TRBJ1-2; TRBD1 matches at 8 bases. The CDR3 totals 16 residues. Per the germline V gene, CDR1 is MNHEY and CDR2 is SVGAGI. V trimming: 4 bases; J trimming: 8 bases; junction bases outside the gene matches: 15. The CDR3 sequence: CASSSYKAGGVGGYTF. Written as DNA, the CDR3 is TGTGCCAGCAGTTCCTATAAAGCAGGGGGCGTGGGGGGCTACACCTTC.

Only one count was recorded for this clone. This sequence joins TRBV7-3 and TRBJ1-1; 8 bases map to TRBD1. Germline V gene lookup returns CDR1 SGHTA and CDR2 FQGTGA. This CDR3 comprises 11 residues. Unmatched junction bases numbered 5, after V lost 6 bases and J lost 11 bases. The CDR3 DNA sequence: TGTGCCAGCAGACCGACAGGGGAGGCTTTCTTT. This sequence encodes CASRPTGEAFF.

This chain connects TRBV6-1 to TRBJ1-5, with unresolved D. Trimming left V 6 bases short and J 0 bases short, with 12 bases between. The CDR3 contains 15 residues. Per germline, CDR1 MNHNS and CDR2 SASEGT. The CDR3 region has the DNA TGTGCCAGCAGATTGCACAGTGTTAGCAATCAGCCCCAGCATTTT. Protein sequence: CASRLHSVSNQPQHF.

The chain's CDR3 is CASSPTGIQPQHF. DNA of the CDR3: TGTGCCAGCAGTCCCACAGGGATCCAGCCCCAGCATTTT. The V call is TRBV6-6, the J call TRBJ1-5; D possibly corresponds to TRBD1 (6 bases). The CDR3 is 13 amino acids. Germline values: CDR1 MNHNY, CDR2 SVGAGI (reference sequence). The V end was cut by 5 bases, the J end by 7 bases, with 12 bases between.

V usage is TRBV27 and J usage is TRBJ2-1, with 10 bases lining up with TRBD2. V lost 5 bases and J lost 7; bases outside the gene matches: 11. This CDR3 has 16 residues. Germline V lookup: CDR1 MNHEY, CDR2 SMNVEV (reference sequence). The chain's CDR3 is CASSTLSSGGSNEQFF. The CDR3 region has the DNA TGTGCCAGCAGTACTCTTTCTAGCGGGGGAAGTAATGAGCAGTTCTTC.

V and J are TRBV12-5 and TRBJ2-5, with TRBD2 matching over 7 bases. Germline V CDR1 and CDR2: LGHNT, FRNRAP. The V segment lost 2 bases and the J segment 3 bases; nucleotides outside the gene matches: 0. CDR3 size: 13 residues. The CDR3 DNA sequence: TGTGCTAGTGGTTTGCGGGGGGAAGAGACCCAGTACTTC. Translating gives CASGLRGEETQYF.

This sequence joins TRBV15 and TRBJ1-1; the match to TRBD1 covers 10 bases. CDR1 LNHNV and CDR2 YYDKDF come from the germline V gene (reference sequence). The V gene end was trimmed by 1 base and the J gene end by 10 bases; junction bases not matched to a gene: 12. This CDR3 comprises 16 residues. The CDR3 DNA is TGTGCCACCAGCAGAGGAGTGGGACAGGGGTCTATCGGAGCTTTCTTT. Amino acid sequence: CATSRGVGQGSIGAFF.

This clone was recorded at least ten times. This rearrangement joins TRBV4-3 to TRBJ2-7; 7 nucleotides align to TRBD1. Germline V gene lookup returns CDR1 LGHNA and CDR2 YSLEER. V shed 4 bases and J 1 base; nucleotides not matched to a gene: 13. The CDR3 length is 17 residues. DNA of the CDR3: TGCGCCAGCAGCCCAGGGACAGCGTCTAGCCGATCCTACGAGCAGTACTTC. This sequence encodes CASSPGTASSRSYEQYF.

This chain uses TRBV18 with TRBJ2-7; D possibly corresponds to TRBD1 (6 bases). The CDR3 is 16 residues long. The V gene's germline CDR1 is KGHSH and CDR2 LQKENI. Between the trimmed V and J ends, which lost 3 bases and 5 bases, there was a span of 20 bases. CDR3 in DNA: TGTGCCAGCTCACCCCAGAAGACAGGCAGTAGCGACGAGCAGTACTTC. It codes for CASSPQKTGSSDEQYF.

The V and J genes are TRBV7-2 and TRBJ1-4; maybe TRBD1 (5 bases). From germline, CDR1 is SGHTA and CDR2 FQGNSA. This CDR3 is 15 amino acids long. Trimming cost V 5 bases and J 4 bases, with 14 bases left between them. CDR3 region: CASSRNGGYNEKLFF. CDR3 DNA: TGTGCCAGCAGCCGAAACGGGGGGTATAATGAAAAACTGTTTTTT.

The chain joins TRBV15 to TRBJ2-1, with 7 positions matching TRBD1. Trimming took 5 bases from V and 6 from J; bases not matched to a gene: 7. Germline values: CDR1 LNHNV, CDR2 YYDKDF (reference sequence). This CDR3 spans 14 amino acids. This chain's CDR3 is CATSPIYRGNEQFF. The CDR3 DNA is TGTGCCACCAGCCCTATCTACAGGGGCAATGAGCAGTTCTTC. Drawing the rest from reference TRBV15 and TRBJ2-1, the complete variable domain is DAMVIQNPRYQVTQFGKPVTLSCSQTLNHNVMYWYQQKSSQAPKLLFHYYDKDFNNEADTPDNFQSRRPNTSFCFLDIRSPGLGDTAMYLCATSPIYRGNEQFFGPGTRLTVL.

The CDR3 sequence: CASSRDISGANVLTF. The DNA for the CDR3 is TGTGCCAGCAGCCGAGACATCTCTGGGGCCAACGTCCTGACTTTC. The chain recombines TRBV5-4 with TRBJ2-6; no definite D call. Germline CDR1 reads SGHNT; CDR2 reads YYREEE (reference sequence). This CDR3 comprises 15 residues. The V gene lost 4 bases and the J gene lost 0 bases, with 8 bases spanning the gap.

This chain links TRBV18 with TRBJ2-1; TRBD2 agrees at 12 bases. Germline CDR1 and CDR2: KGHSH and LQKENI. The CDR3 has 19 residues. V was clipped by 1 base and J by 5 bases; unmatched bases: 12. The CDR3 DNA follows: TGTGCCAGCTCACCACAGTTGTCTAGCGGGAGGGTTTCCCACAATGAGCAGTTCTTC. Translating gives CASSPQLSSGRVSHNEQFF.

This clone was found a few times. The rearrangement joins TRBV7-3 to TRBJ2-2; D is possibly TRBD1 (6 bases). Germline V gives CDR1 SGHTA, CDR2 FQGTGA. Trimming removed 5 bases at V and 7 bases at J, with 8 bases between. The CDR3 consists of 12 residues. The CDR3 region is CASSQGIGELFF. CDR3 bases: TGTGCCAGCAGCCAGGGGATCGGGGAGCTGTTTTTT.

The J gene is TRBJ1-5, the V gene TRBV10-3; D remains unclear. Trimming took off 3 bases at V and 8 bases at J, with 8 bases between the two ends. The CDR3 loop spans 12 amino acids. Germline CDR1 ENHRY, CDR2 SYGVKD. CDR3 nucleotide sequence: TGTGCCATCAGTGACGGCGGGAAGCCCCAGCATTTT. Translation gives CAISDGGKPQHF.

The chain employs TRBV6-4 and TRBJ2-3; 10 bases fit TRBD1. There are 15 residues in the CDR3. V shed 6 bases and J 1 base; nucleotides not matched to a gene: 4. The germline CDR1 and CDR2 sequences are MRHNA and SNTAGT. The CDR3 loop is CASSGTGEGTDTQYF. DNA of the CDR3: TGTGCCAGCAGCGGGACAGGGGAAGGCACAGATACGCAGTATTTT.

The CDR3 bases are TGCGCCAGCAGCGTCAATCTGGGGGCGGCCATTATAGCCAAAAACATTCAGTACTTC. This codes for CASSVNLGAAIIAKNIQYF. The chain has TRBV4-1 and TRBJ2-4; possible D gene TRBD1, 6 bases. Trimming took off 5 bases at V and 0 bases at J, with 23 bases between the two ends. The germline V gene has CDR1 MGHRA and CDR2 YSYEKL. The CDR3 is made up of 19 amino acids.

This sequence joins TRBV4-1 and TRBJ1-2, with D unclear. Germline CDR1 MGHRA, CDR2 YSYEKL. V lost 0 bases and J 6 bases, leaving 11 bases between the germline ends. This CDR3 has 14 residues. The CDR3 is CASSQDPGSNGYTF. The CDR3 nucleotides are TGCGCCAGCAGCCAAGACCCAGGCTCGAATGGCTACACCTTC.

Only one count was recorded for this clone. V gene TRBV5-4 combines with J gene TRBJ1-1; TRBD1 matches at 9 bases. The CDR3 sequence is 16 residues long. The V segment lost 5 bases and the J segment 1 base; nucleotides outside the gene matches: 9. Germline CDR1 reads SGHNT; CDR2 reads YYREEE (reference sequence). The CDR3 region is CASSGTGREWNTEAFF. CDR3 DNA: TGTGCCAGCAGTGGGACAGGGCGGGAGTGGAACACTGAAGCTTTCTTT.

Here the CDR3 DNA reads TGTGCCAGCAGTGAAAGGATTGGGGGGGCCGGGACTTTCTTT. Its translation is CASSERIGGAGTFF. V usage is TRBV2 and J usage is TRBJ1-1; a possible D gene is TRBD1 (6 bases). The CDR3 extends over 14 amino acids. The germline CDR1 and CDR2 sequences are SNHLY and FYNNEI. V was clipped by 2 bases and J by 12 bases, with 19 bases between them.

The V call is TRBV2, the J call TRBJ2-7; TRBD1 agrees at 9 bases. The germline gives CDR1 SNHLY, CDR2 FYNNEI. The CDR3 consists of 17 residues. V gave up 6 bases and J gave up 0 bases; unmatched junction bases: 12. The CDR3 protein is CASSQITGTGSSYEQYF. CDR3 in DNA: TGTGCCAGCAGCCAAATTACCGGGACAGGGAGCTCCTACGAGCAGTACTTC.

The rearrangement joins TRBV7-9 to TRBJ2-7, with 10 bases aligning to TRBD2. V lost 5 bases to trimming and J lost 3 bases; unmatched junction nucleotides: 16. The CDR3 is made up of 18 amino acids. CDR1 SEHNR and CDR2 FQNEAQ come from the germline V gene (reference sequence). The DNA of the CDR3 is TGTGCCAGCAGCCTCTTGTTCCAGCGGGAGGGTATTTTCTACGAGCAGTACTTC. Translation: CASSLLFQREGIFYEQYF.

The chain joins TRBV2 to TRBJ2-7; 7 bases match TRBD1. J gave up 2 bases and V 5 bases, and 3 bases lay outside the gene matches. Germline V gives CDR1 SNHLY, CDR2 FYNNEI. The CDR3 is 13 residues long. CDR3 nucleotides: TGTGCCAGCAGTCGGACAGGTACCTACGAGCAGTACTTC. This sequence encodes CASSRTGTYEQYF.

The chain joins TRBV7-9 to TRBJ2-7, with TRBD2 identical over 7 bases. The length of the CDR3 is 15 residues. Germline CDR1 reads SEHNR; CDR2 reads FQNEAQ (reference sequence). With V trimmed by 0 bases and J by 5 bases, 7 bases remained unmatched. CDR3 protein: CASSLARGEGNEQYF. The CDR3 bases are TGTGCCAGCAGCTTAGCCCGGGGGGAAGGGAACGAGCAGTACTTC. The entire variable domain, with the rest obtained from reference TRBV7-9 and TRBJ2-7, is as follows: DTGVSQNPRHKITKRGQNVTFRCDPISEHNRLYWYRQTLGQGPEFLTYFQNEAQLEKSRLLSDRFSAERPKGSFSTLEIQRTEQGDSAMYLCASSLARGEGNEQYFGPGTRLTVT.

The rearrangement links TRBV4-3 to TRBJ1-4; no definite D call. Looked up from germline, CDR1 is LGHNA and CDR2 is YSLEER. The CDR3 extends over 17 amino acids. V was cut by 4 bases and J by 2 bases, with 17 bases left in between. CDR3 loop: CASSRNYRGTTNEKLFF. The CDR3 coding sequence is TGCGCCAGCAGCCGAAACTACCGGGGAACTACTAATGAAAAACTGTTTTTT.